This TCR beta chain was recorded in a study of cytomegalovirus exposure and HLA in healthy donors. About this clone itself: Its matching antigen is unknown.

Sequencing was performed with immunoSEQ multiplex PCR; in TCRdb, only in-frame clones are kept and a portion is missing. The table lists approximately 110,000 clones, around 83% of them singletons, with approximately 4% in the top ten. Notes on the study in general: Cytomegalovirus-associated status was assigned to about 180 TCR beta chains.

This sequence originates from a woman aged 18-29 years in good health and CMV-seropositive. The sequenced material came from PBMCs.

The chain's CDR3 is CASGSTGSWQPQHF. CDR3 DNA sequence: TGTGCTAGTGGTTCCACAGGGTCGTGGCAGCCCCAGCATTTT. V is TRBV12-5 and J is TRBJ1-5; the D gene is possibly TRBD1 (6 bases). Germline V gene data show CDR1 as LGHNT and CDR2 as FRNRAP. V lost 4 bases and J lost 7, with 14 bases in between. This CDR3 region has 14 residues.